Following are 19 T cell receptor beta chains from one sample sequenced in a study of blood T cells in healthy people across ages. It was with a sample-barcoded 5' primer and a J-beta primer mix that a second PCR of about 6 to 12 cycles was run. A single record per CDR3 protein comes from TCRdb applying MiXCR to the 5' RACE reads. This table holds about 800,000 distinct CDR3 sequences, less than 60% found once. Sequenced: blood. The receptors stem from a man older than 75 in good health.

A remark on this clonotype: A single base separates this from a much larger clone, so it may be a read error. This rearrangement joins TRBV7-8 to TRBJ2-7; TRBD1 is a possible D gene (5 bases). This CDR3 has 16 residues. Trimming removed 5 bases at V and 7 bases at J, with 24 bases between. The germline CDR1 and CDR2 sequences are SGHVS and FQNEAQ. The CDR3 coding sequence is TGTGCCAGCAGCCCGTGGGGCGGTAGCTCCTACAATGAGCAGTACTTC. Its protein product is CASSPWGGSSYNEQYF.

V gene TRBV27 combines with J gene TRBJ2-5, with 8 bases fitting TRBD2. The CDR3 covers 17 residues. Germline CDR1 MNHEY, CDR2 SMNVEV (reference sequence). Losses at the gene ends were 5 bases for V and 11 bases for J; bases not matched to a gene: 22. CDR3 protein: CASSPRSSGRSVREQYF. Here the CDR3 DNA reads TGTGCCAGCAGTCCCAGGTCTAGCGGGCGCAGTGTTCGGGAGCAGTACTTC.

J is TRBJ2-7 and V is TRBV28, with 7 positions matching TRBD1. With V trimmed by 2 bases and J by 1 base, 5 bases remained unmatched. CDR3 length equals 15 residues. Looked up from germline, CDR1 is MDHEN and CDR2 is SYDVKM. CDR3: CASSLIGGPSYEQYF. CDR3 in DNA: TGTGCCAGCAGTTTAATAGGGGGCCCGTCCTACGAGCAGTACTTC.

V and J are TRBV7-3 and TRBJ1-1; D perhaps matches TRBD1 (5 bases). Trimming took 0 bases from V and 1 from J, leaving 18 bases between them. The CDR3 has 18 residues. The germline gives CDR1 SGHTA, CDR2 FQGTGA. The CDR3 coding sequence is TGTGCCAGCAGCTTAACGGGTCTCGGTACAGGCCCGAACACTGAAGCTTTCTTT. It encodes CASSLTGLGTGPNTEAFF.

The chain joins TRBV12-3 or TRBV12-4 to TRBJ2-7; TRBD1 aligns across 7 bases. This CDR3 is 14 amino acids long. V lost 1 base and J lost 3; bases outside the gene matches: 3. The CDR3 loop is CASSLVPGGYEQYF. The CDR3 DNA is TGTGCCAGCAGTTTAGTCCCAGGGGGCTACGAGCAGTACTTC.

This clonotype appeared a few times. This chain connects TRBV7-2 to TRBJ1-1; TRBD1 is a possible D gene (6 bases). The CDR3 length is 16 residues. Trimming cost V 5 bases and J 2 bases, with 18 bases left between them. Germline-derived CDR1 and CDR2 are SGHTA and FQGNSA. CDR3 sequence reads: CASSSPSGQANTEAFF. Written as DNA, the CDR3 is TGTGCCAGCAGCAGTCCCTCGGGACAAGCTAACACTGAAGCTTTCTTT.

This chain joins TRBV7-2 and TRBJ2-4; 7 bases map to TRBD2. J was trimmed by 3 bases and V by 3 bases; bases with no gene match: 11. The CDR3 runs to 17 residues. Germline CDR1 is SGHTA and CDR2 is FQGNSA. CDR3 in amino acids: CASSFYGRGVGKNIQYF. The CDR3 DNA reads as TGTGCCAGCAGCTTTTATGGCCGGGGGGTGGGCAAAAACATTCAGTACTTC.

The CDR3 nucleotides are TGTGCCAGTAGAACAGGAATATATAACAATCAGCCCCAGCATTTT. Translation: CASRTGIYNNQPQHF. The chain employs TRBV19 and TRBJ1-5, with D perhaps TRBD1 (5 bases). The germline V gene encodes CDR1 LNHDA and CDR2 SQIVND (reference sequence). V was shortened by 6 bases and J by 3 bases, with 15 bases between the two germline ends. This CDR3 region has 15 residues.

This clonotype was seen more than once but under ten times. A read error is possible here, since a much larger clone lies one base away. This chain's CDR3 is CASSARGEPTEAFF. The CDR3 DNA reads TGTGCCAGCAGTGCCAGGGGGGAACCCACTGAAGCTTTCTTT. The gene calls are TRBV7-2 and TRBJ1-1; TRBD1 aligns across 7 bases. Germline CDR1 SGHTA, CDR2 FQGNSA. The V gene end was trimmed by 6 bases and the J gene end by 4 bases; junction bases not matched to a gene: 8. The CDR3 sequence is 14 residues long.

The V call is TRBV28, the J call TRBJ2-5; D perhaps matches TRBD2 (5 bases). The V gene lost 3 bases and the J gene lost 0 bases, with 8 bases spanning the gap. In germline, CDR1 is MDHEN, CDR2 SYDVKM. The CDR3 extends over 14 amino acids. The chain's CDR3 is CASSFQDYQETQYF. In nucleotides, the CDR3 is TGTGCCAGCAGTTTCCAGGACTACCAAGAGACCCAGTACTTC. Combining the CDR3 with reference TRBV28 and TRBJ2-5 gives the whole variable domain DVKVTQSSRYLVKRTGEKVFLECVQDMDHENMFWYRQDPGLGLRLIYFSYDVKMKEKGDIPEGYSVSREKKERFSLILESASTNQTSMYLCASSFQDYQETQYFGPGTRLLVL.

Ten or more counts support this clonotype. V is TRBV20-1 and J is TRBJ2-5, with D perhaps TRBD1 (6 bases). CDR1 and CDR2 (germline): DFQATT, SNEGSKA (reference sequence). The CDR3 spans 14 residues. The V end was cut by 0 bases, the J end by 1 base, with 9 bases between. CDR3 sequence reads: CSAREGTPQETQYF. CDR3 in DNA: TGCAGTGCTAGAGAAGGGACACCCCAAGAGACCCAGTACTTC.

This clonotype was seen at least ten times. The V call is TRBV12-3 or TRBV12-4, the J call TRBJ2-7; weak D call: TRBD1 (5 bases). V lost 3 bases to trimming and J lost 7 bases, with 16 bases between them. The CDR3 is made up of 14 amino acids. CDR3 nucleotide sequence: TGTGCCAGCAGTTTGGGGCTATTATCGGAAGAGCAGTACTTC. Protein product: CASSLGLLSEEQYF.

The chain combines TRBV7-2 with TRBJ2-1, with D tentatively TRBD1 or TRBD2 (5 bases each). The germline V gene encodes CDR1 SGHTA and CDR2 FQGNSA. The CDR3 spans 12 residues. Between the trimmed V and J ends, which lost 3 bases and 10 bases, there was a span of 10 bases. The CDR3 loop reads CASSFTGGEQFF. CDR3 DNA sequence: TGTGCCAGCAGCTTCACAGGAGGCGAGCAGTTCTTC.

V gene TRBV24-1 combines with J gene TRBJ2-1, with 7 bases matching TRBD1. The CDR3 loop spans 14 amino acids. The J segment lost 5 bases and the V segment lost 5 bases, leaving 5 bases of the junction unmatched. CDR1 is KGHDR, CDR2 SFDVKD, per germline. CDR3 region: CATSARDRNNEQFF. As DNA, the CDR3 is TGTGCCACCAGTGCCAGGGACAGAAACAATGAGCAGTTCTTC.

There are a few counts of this clonotype. The chain couples TRBV29-1 to TRBJ2-1; 9 bases align to TRBD2. CDR1 and CDR2 (germline): SQVTM, ANQGSEA. Trimming at V came to 7 bases and at J to 7 bases, leaving 8 bases not matched to a gene. The CDR3 has 13 amino acids. DNA for the CDR3: TGCAGCGCGAGTAGCAGCGGGAGGAATGAGCAGTTCTTC. Translating it yields CSASSSGRNEQFF.

V gene TRBV18 combines with J gene TRBJ2-7, with no clear D. This CDR3 is built from 13 residues. Germline values: CDR1 KGHSH, CDR2 LQKENI. V was clipped by 6 bases and J by 6 bases, with 15 bases between them. Here the CDR3 reads CASSPRENGEQYF. The CDR3 coding sequence is TGTGCCAGCTCCCCTAGGGAAAATGGCGAGCAGTACTTC.

This clonotype appeared a few times. The rearrangement uses TRBV11-3 and TRBJ2-5; D unresolved. This CDR3 is built from 18 residues. Per the germline V gene, CDR1 is SGHNT and CDR2 is YENEEA. Trimming shortened V by 5 bases and J by 5 bases, and 27 bases separated the two germline ends. The chain's CDR3 is CASSANTADPEGRETQYF. DNA for the CDR3: TGTGCCAGCAGCGCTAACACCGCCGACCCAGAAGGCAGGGAGACCCAGTACTTC.

Here the CDR3 reads CSAPGGTPKSNGYTF. The CDR3 coding sequence is TGCAGTGCCCCAGGGGGGACGCCTAAGAGCAATGGCTACACCTTC. The V call is TRBV20-1, the J call TRBJ1-2; TRBD1 aligns across 7 bases. V lost 6 bases and J lost 6; bases outside the gene matches: 16. Germline assignment: CDR1 DFQATT and CDR2 SNEGSKA (reference sequence). This CDR3 contains 15 residues.

The V call is TRBV10-2, the J call TRBJ2-6, with D uncertain. The CDR3 sequence is 14 residues long. V was trimmed by 0 bases and J by 1 base, leaving 1 base between them. Germline CDR1 and CDR2: WSHSY and SAAADI. In DNA, the CDR3 is TGCGCCAGCAGTGAGTCGTCTGGGGCCAACGTCCTGACTTTC. Translation: CASSESSGANVLTF.